One sample yielded the 31 T cell receptor beta chains listed below, sequenced in a study of post-analysis software for immune sequencing data. These receptors are not linked to any known antigen. Whole-study results and caveats: Elevated frequency relative to controls characterized roughly five TRBV segments in patients, TRBV5-6, TRBV5-1 and TRBV20-1 among them.

The TCR beta cDNA libraries carried unique molecular identifiers. Each CDR3 protein gets one entry after TCRdb re-called the PCR reads with MiXCR. The profile shows roughly 410,000 distinct CDR3 sequences, approximately 38% of them singletons. The sequenced sample consisted of blood. Receptors originate from a girl aged 10 to 17 with multiple sclerosis.

The table lists this clonotype with a few counts. The J gene is TRBJ1-4, the V gene TRBV6-6; D is possibly TRBD1 (5 bases). Trimming removed 2 bases from V and 7 bases from J, with 14 bases in between. Looked up from germline, CDR1 is MNHNY and CDR2 is SVGAGI (reference sequence). The CDR3 loop spans 15 amino acids. CDR3 protein: CASSYGELGGEKLFF. The CDR3 DNA follows: TGTGCCAGCAGTTACGGGGAGCTTGGGGGTGAAAAACTGTTTTTT.

This clonotype showed up just a few times. The chain recombines TRBV20-1 with TRBJ2-1, with 7 bases fitting TRBD2. Germline CDR1 is DFQATT and CDR2 is SNEGSKA (reference sequence). This CDR3 is built from 14 residues. After removal of 3 bases from V and 3 bases from J, the junction contained 5 bases not matched to a gene. The CDR3 DNA reads as TGCAGTGCTAGCGGGGGGACTGGCTACAATGAGCAGTTCTTC. It translates to CSASGGTGYNEQFF.

This sequence joins TRBV12-3 or TRBV12-4 and TRBJ2-5; 10 bases align to TRBD1. Judging by the DNA end, TRBJ2-7 fits better; the J call may be wrong. The CDR3 length is 14 residues. This CDR3 reads CASSRDRGYYEQYF. CDR3 in DNA: TGTGCCAGCAGTCGGGACAGGGGATACTACGAGCAGTACTTC.

This chain joins TRBV12-3 or TRBV12-4 and TRBJ2-1; D may be TRBD2 (5 bases). This CDR3 contains 11 residues. V was pared by 6 bases and J by 15 bases, with 15 bases between. CDR3 in amino acids: CASSPRLGAFF. The CDR3 region has the DNA TGTGCCAGCAGCCCTAGACTGGGAGCGTTCTTC.

This clonotype was counted a few times. The J gene is TRBJ1-6, the V gene TRBV7-2; no firm D call. The V and J ends lost 5 bases and 7 bases respectively, with 15 bases between them. The CDR3 spans 15 residues. The germline V gene encodes CDR1 SGHTA and CDR2 FQGNSA. CDR3 bases: TGTGCCAGCAGCCTTAATGGCGGGCTAAATTCACCCCTCCACTTT. It yields the protein CASSLNGGLNSPLHF.

V usage is TRBV5-6 and J usage is TRBJ2-1; 7 nucleotides align to TRBD1. The germline CDR1 and CDR2 sequences are SGHDT and YYEEEE. The junction had 12 bases not matched to a gene; V was cut back by 5 bases and J by 10 bases. This CDR3 spans 14 amino acids. CDR3 coding DNA: TGTGCCAGCAGTCTTATTAGACAGGGCTACGAGCAGTTCTTC. As protein: CASSLIRQGYEQFF.

This clonotype appeared many times. J is TRBJ2-7 and V is TRBV20-1; a possible D gene is TRBD1 (6 bases). The V end was cut by 6 bases, the J end by 3 bases, with 15 bases between. The CDR3 consists of 13 residues. Germline loops: CDR1 DFQATT, CDR2 SNEGSKA (reference sequence). This CDR3 reads CSANRDNHYEQYF. The CDR3 DNA reads TGCAGTGCCAACCGGGACAATCACTACGAGCAGTACTTC.

This clonotype was detected a few times. The gene calls are TRBV12-3 or TRBV12-4 and TRBJ1-2; D is ambiguous. V was shortened by 6 bases and J by 0 bases, with 8 bases between the two germline ends. The CDR3 is 13 residues long. The CDR3 DNA is TGTGCCAGCAGGGGCGGACCTAACTATGGCTACACCTTC. Encoded protein: CASRGGPNYGYTF.

The V and J genes are TRBV7-2 and TRBJ1-1; the D gene is possibly TRBD1 (5 bases). V lost 5 bases and J lost 1, with 8 bases in between. Per the germline V gene, CDR1 is SGHTA and CDR2 is FQGNSA. This CDR3 region has 13 residues. The CDR3 here is CASSRQKNTEAFF. The CDR3 DNA follows: TGTGCCAGCAGCAGACAGAAGAACACTGAAGCTTTCTTT. Full variable domain (outside the CDR3, taken from reference TRBV7-2 and TRBJ1-1): GAGVSQSPSNKVTEKGKDVELRCDPISGHTALYWYRQSLGQGLEFLIYFQGNSAPDKSGLPSDRFSAERTGGSVSTLTIQRTQQEDSAVYLCASSRQKNTEAFFGQGTRLTVV.

The table lists this clonotype with a few counts. This rearrangement joins TRBV5-4 to TRBJ2-4, with D perhaps matching TRBD1 (5 bases). Per the germline V gene, CDR1 is SGHNT and CDR2 is YYREEE (reference sequence). This CDR3 is 15 amino acids long. V was cut by 0 bases and J by 8 bases, with 15 bases left in between. CDR3 coding DNA: TGTGCCAGCAGCTTGGACTCAGGGTTAGGAGACATTCAGTACTTC. Its translation is CASSLDSGLGDIQYF.

This clonotype was found a few times. The V gene is TRBV15, the J gene TRBJ2-1; weak D call: TRBD2 (5 bases). This CDR3 has 16 residues. The germline V gene has CDR1 LNHNV and CDR2 YYDKDF (reference sequence). The V and J ends lost 3 bases and 4 bases respectively, with 16 bases between them. CDR3 in amino acids: CATSRGPGRGYNEQFF. The CDR3 region has the DNA TGTGCCACCAGCAGGGGCCCCGGACGAGGGTACAATGAGCAGTTCTTC. Complete variable domain (other parts from reference TRBV15 and TRBJ2-1): DAMVIQNPRYQVTQFGKPVTLSCSQTLNHNVMYWYQQKSSQAPKLLFHYYDKDFNNEADTPDNFQSRRPNTSFCFLDIRSPGLGDTAMYLCATSRGPGRGYNEQFFGPGTRLTVL.

This clonotype was detected only a few times. The V gene is TRBV6-5, the J gene TRBJ2-5; 8 bases align to TRBD1. Germline CDR1 reads MNHEY; CDR2 reads SVGAGI. There are 16 residues in the CDR3. After removal of 5 bases from V and 1 base from J, the junction contained 9 bases not matched to a gene. The CDR3 reads CASSPPGQVIQETQYF. Here the CDR3 DNA reads TGTGCCAGCAGTCCCCCGGGACAGGTCATCCAAGAGACCCAGTACTTC.

This clonotype has only a few counts. The chain carries TRBV7-3 and TRBJ2-1; 9 bases are shared with TRBD1. Trimming took 2 bases from V and 0 from J; bases not matched to a gene: 5. Germline assignment: CDR1 SGHTA and CDR2 FQGTGA. CDR3 length: 17 amino acids. The CDR3 here is CASSLGTGISSYNEQFF. In DNA form, the CDR3 reads TGTGCCAGCAGCTTAGGGACAGGGATCAGCTCCTACAATGAGCAGTTCTTC.

V and J are TRBV10-3 and TRBJ1-2; unclear D gene. V was pared by 0 bases and J by 8 bases, with 10 bases between. The CDR3 has 13 residues. Germline values: CDR1 ENHRY, CDR2 SYGVKD. CDR3 nucleotides: TGTGCCATCAGTGAGTCTGGAGATACGGGCTACACCTTC. Translated, it gives CAISESGDTGYTF.

Regarding this clonotype: The junction and the germline gene differ at one end; a read error may be behind it. The V call is TRBV5-1, the J call TRBJ2-5; 7 nucleotides agree with TRBD1. The J call may be faulty, since TRBJ2-7 better matches the DNA end. Germline values: CDR1 SGHRS, CDR2 YFSETQ. The CDR3 length is 17 residues. The CDR3 DNA reads as TGCGCCAGCAGCTTGTATGGGTCGGCAGGGGGATCCTCCGAGCAGTACTTC. It is translated as CASSLYGSAGGSSEQYF.

This clonotype was seen more than once but under ten times. The CDR3 region is CASKAPLNEKLFF. CDR3 nucleotide sequence: TGTGCCAGCAAGGCACCCCTTAATGAAAAACTGTTTTTT. This chain joins TRBV6-1 and TRBJ1-4; D remains unclear. Germline V gives CDR1 MNHNS, CDR2 SASEGT. Between the trimmed V and J ends, which lost 7 bases and 4 bases, there was a span of 10 bases. This CDR3 has 13 residues.

This clonotype was observed at least ten times. This chain connects TRBV6-2 or TRBV6-3 to TRBJ2-7, with D perhaps matching TRBD1 (5 bases). The V end was cut by 4 bases, the J end by 2 bases, with 9 bases between. Germline CDR1 MNHEY, CDR2 SVGEGT. This CDR3 is built from 13 residues. The CDR3 DNA follows: TGTGCCAGCAGTTGGACACCTACCTACGAGCAGTACTTC. Its translation is CASSWTPTYEQYF.

This clonotype was seen many times. The chain employs TRBV29-1 and TRBJ2-5; possible D gene TRBD2, 5 bases. This CDR3 has 14 residues. V dropped 0 bases and J dropped 5 bases, with 13 bases sitting between them. Germline V lookup: CDR1 SQVTM, CDR2 ANQGSEA. CDR3: CSVEDGGLWETQYF. In DNA form, the CDR3 reads TGCAGCGTTGAAGACGGAGGCCTTTGGGAGACCCAGTACTTC.

This clonotype was counted between two and nine times. V gene TRBV6-6 combines with J gene TRBJ1-1; no definite D call. Trimming left V 7 bases short and J 1 base short, with 19 bases between. Germline V gene lookup returns CDR1 MNHNY and CDR2 SVGAGI (reference sequence). This CDR3 region has 16 residues. CDR3 in amino acids: CASTPIPTTGNTEAFF. The CDR3, as DNA: TGTGCCAGCACCCCTATTCCCACGACGGGGAACACTGAAGCTTTCTTT.

This clonotype was counted only a few times. Here the CDR3 reads CASSLASGTQYEQYF. The CDR3 region has the DNA TGTGCCAGCAGCTTAGCGTCAGGGACACAATACGAGCAGTACTTC. V usage is TRBV7-2 and J usage is TRBJ2-7, with a possible D match to TRBD1 (6 bases). The CDR3 spans 15 residues. Looked up from germline, CDR1 is SGHTA and CDR2 is FQGNSA. V was shortened by 0 bases and J by 4 bases, with 13 bases between the two germline ends.

The chain employs TRBV7-9 and TRBJ2-7; 10 nucleotides match TRBD2. Germline lookup yields CDR1 SEHNR and CDR2 FQNEAQ (reference sequence). V lost 4 bases to trimming and J lost 3 bases; unmatched junction nucleotides: 15. The CDR3 loop spans 18 amino acids. CDR3 sequence: CASSSARGRRTSGYEQYF. In nucleotides, the CDR3 is TGTGCCAGCAGCTCAGCGAGGGGACGGAGGACTAGCGGCTACGAGCAGTACTTC.

This clonotype has just a few counts. The chain combines TRBV12-3 or TRBV12-4 with TRBJ2-7; 7 bases are a match to TRBD2. V lost 7 bases and J lost 0; bases outside the gene matches: 6. This CDR3 region has 14 residues. CDR3 DNA: TGTGCCAGCACCAGCGGGGCGATCTCCTACGAGCAGTACTTC. Translation: CASTSGAISYEQYF.

In this sample, this clonotype turned up a few times. This sequence joins TRBV20-1 and TRBJ2-7; 9 bases align to TRBD2. Judging by the DNA end, TRBJ2-5 fits better; the J call may be wrong. The CDR3 is 14 amino acids. CDR1 is DFQATT, CDR2 SNEGSKA, per germline (reference sequence). The CDR3 sequence is CSASPGLASETQYF. The CDR3, as DNA: TGCAGTGCTAGTCCGGGACTAGCCTCCGAGACCCAGTACTTC.

The table lists this clonotype with a few counts. The genes are TRBV6-6 and TRBJ2-7; 7 bases agree with TRBD2. The CDR3 contains 15 residues. From germline, CDR1 is MNHNY and CDR2 SVGAGI (reference sequence). J lost 0 bases, V lost 1 base, and 3 bases had no gene match. CDR3 sequence: CASSYLGLHSYEQYF. DNA for the CDR3: TGTGCCAGCAGTTACTTGGGACTACACTCCTACGAGCAGTACTTC.

The chain has TRBV28 and TRBJ1-1; 8 bases agree with TRBD1. CDR1 and CDR2 from the germline V gene are MDHEN and SYDVKM. The junction had 12 bases not matched to a gene; V was cut back by 6 bases and J by 0 bases. This CDR3 comprises 17 residues. CDR3 residues: CASRSETGAELNTEAFF. The CDR3 DNA is TGTGCCAGCAGATCCGAGACAGGGGCCGAATTGAACACTGAAGCTTTCTTT.

This clonotype was detected a few times. The CDR3 DNA is TGTGCCAGTAAGTGGGCTAGCGGATTGAATGAGCAGTTCTTC. Translation gives CASKWASGLNEQFF. The chain carries TRBV19 and TRBJ2-1, with 7 bases identical to TRBD2. Unmatched junction bases numbered 10, after V lost 7 bases and J lost 7 bases. The CDR3 contains 14 residues. Germline V gene lookup returns CDR1 LNHDA and CDR2 SQIVND (reference sequence).

This rearrangement joins TRBV27 to TRBJ2-4, with 7 bases aligning to TRBD1. CDR1 is MNHEY and CDR2 is SMNVEV in the germline V gene (reference sequence). This CDR3 is 12 amino acids long. With V trimmed by 7 bases and J by 8 bases, 5 bases remained unmatched. The CDR3 sequence: CASKGGEDIQYF. CDR3 sequence (DNA): TGTGCCAGCAAAGGGGGCGAGGACATTCAGTACTTC.

The chain combines TRBV7-8 with TRBJ2-5, with D unclear. This CDR3 has 13 residues. From germline, CDR1 is SGHVS and CDR2 FQNEAQ. V lost 5 bases and J 5 bases, leaving 12 bases between the germline ends. The CDR3 DNA sequence: TGTGCCAGCAGCCCCGGACCCAAGGAGACCCAGTACTTC. It yields the protein CASSPGPKETQYF. The full variable domain, with the rest looked up from reference TRBV7-8 and TRBJ2-5, is GAGVSQSPRYKVAKRGQDVALRCDPISGHVSLFWYQQALGQGPEFLTYFQNEAQLDKSGLPSDRFFAERPEGSVSTLKIQRTQQEDSAVYLCASSPGPKETQYFGPGTRLLVL.

This clonotype occurred a few times. The chain recombines TRBV29-1 with TRBJ1-2, with 8 bases lining up with TRBD1. Germline lookup yields CDR1 SQVTM and CDR2 ANQGSEA. The CDR3 length is 12 residues. The V gene end was trimmed by 8 bases and the J gene end by 2 bases; junction bases not matched to a gene: 4. CDR3 amino acids: CSFRTGNYGYTF. CDR3 nucleotide sequence: TGCAGCTTTCGGACAGGGAACTATGGCTACACCTTC. Together with reference TRBV29-1 and TRBJ1-2, the CDR3 gives the full variable domain: SAVISQKPSRDICQRGTSLTIQCQVDSQVTMMFWYRQQPGQSLTLIATANQGSEATYESGFVIDKFPISRPNLTFSTLTVSNMSPEDSSIYLCSFRTGNYGYTFGSGTRLTVV.

This clonotype was recorded only once. The chain recombines TRBV6-5 with TRBJ1-1; 7 bases agree with TRBD1. The V and J ends lost 5 bases and 8 bases, in that order; junction bases with no gene match: 14. Germline CDR1 is MNHEY and CDR2 is SVGAGI. The CDR3 spans 15 residues. The CDR3 nucleotides are TGTGCCAGCAGTGACCGACAGGGATCGAGTACCGAAGCTTTCTTT. Protein: CASSDRQGSSTEAFF.

The V gene is TRBV7-3, the J gene TRBJ2-2; D gene unclear. CDR1 is SGHTA and CDR2 is FQGTGA in the germline V gene. Between the trimmed V and J ends, which lost 5 bases and 0 bases, there was a span of 7 bases. The CDR3 loop spans 14 amino acids. DNA of the CDR3: TGTGCCAGCAGCCCTAGTGCGAACACCGGGGAGCTGTTTTTT. Translating gives CASSPSANTGELFF.